Below are 10 T cell receptor beta chains sequenced from a single sample in a study of T cell changes during pregnancy in multiple sclerosis. Assay: immunoSEQ multiplex PCR; the TCRdb copy retains only in-frame clones and omits some. The sample consists of tens of thousands of clones, around 90% of them appearing once. This specimen was CD8+ T cells from peripheral blood mononuclear cells, taken before pregnancy. Every receptor here comes from a female donor with multiple sclerosis, enrolled in a pregnancy study.

The chain employs TRBV6-4 and TRBJ1-5, with D unresolved. Trimming stripped 8 bases from V and 7 bases from J, with 24 bases between. This CDR3 has 16 residues. Germline values: CDR1 MRHNA, CDR2 SNTAGT. The CDR3 sequence: CASPSESDLTGQPQHF. The CDR3 nucleotides are TGTGCCAGCCCCAGTGAATCCGACCTCACCGGGCAGCCCCAGCATTTT.

The V and J genes are TRBV5-1 and TRBJ1-1; 8 bases fit TRBD1. J gave up 5 bases and V 3 bases, and 9 bases lay outside the gene matches. Germline values: CDR1 SGHRS, CDR2 YFSETQ. The CDR3 totals 15 residues. CDR3 nucleotides: TGCGCCAGCAGCTCGGGCAGGGGGCGCCGTACTGAAGCTTTCTTT. Its translation: CASSSGRGRRTEAFF.

This sequence joins TRBV25-1 and TRBJ1-2; unclear D gene. The CDR3 is 13 amino acids. The germline V gene has CDR1 MGHDK and CDR2 SYGVNS. V was shortened by 2 bases and J by 3 bases, with 7 bases between the two germline ends. CDR3 region: CASSEAGYYGYTF. The CDR3 DNA reads as TGTGCCAGCAGTGAAGCGGGATACTATGGCTACACCTTC.

This clone was seen once. The chain has TRBV5-6 and TRBJ2-7; 7 nucleotides line up with TRBD1. The J segment lost 3 bases and the V segment lost 4 bases, leaving 7 bases of the junction unmatched. The CDR3 spans 14 residues. Germline-derived CDR1 and CDR2 are SGHDT and YYEEEE. In DNA form, the CDR3 reads TGTGCCAGCAGCGATCCGGGACAGAGCTACGAGCAGTACTTC. This codes for CASSDPGQSYEQYF.

The CDR3 loop is CASSTYSNQPQHF. The DNA for the CDR3 is TGTGCCAGCAGTACCTATAGCAATCAGCCCCAGCATTTT. V and J are TRBV27 and TRBJ1-5; D remains ambiguous. There are 13 residues in the CDR3. Trimming shortened V by 5 bases and J by 0 bases, and 5 bases separated the two germline ends. The germline V gene has CDR1 MNHEY and CDR2 SMNVEV (reference sequence).

In DNA, the CDR3 is TGTGCCAGCAGCGTAGGCGGGGGGCCGTATTACGAGCAGTACTTC. Translation: CASSVGGGPYYEQYF. The V and J genes are TRBV9 and TRBJ2-7; 8 nucleotides agree with TRBD2. The ends lost 0 bases at V and 4 bases at J; junction bases unmatched: 6. CDR1 is SGDLS, CDR2 YYNGEE, per germline. This CDR3 spans 15 amino acids.

This chain connects TRBV9 to TRBJ2-1; 7 bases are shared with TRBD1. Germline CDR1 is SGDLS and CDR2 is YYNGEE. The CDR3 is 18 amino acids. V gave up 4 bases and J gave up 4 bases; unmatched junction bases: 17. CDR3 protein: CASSLPSSRDSLYNEQFF. The CDR3 DNA is TGTGCCAGCAGCCTTCCCTCTTCCAGGGACAGCTTATACAATGAGCAGTTCTTC.

The chain uses TRBV30 and TRBJ2-1; D is unresolved. The germline V gene has CDR1 GTSNPN and CDR2 SVGIG (reference sequence). Trimming left V 0 bases short and J 10 bases short, with 10 bases between. The CDR3 runs to 12 residues. The DNA of the CDR3 is TGTGCCTGGAGTGTCTGGAGCCTCGAGCAGTTCTTC. Translating it yields CAWSVWSLEQFF.

The chain combines TRBV5-4 with TRBJ2-3; the match to TRBD2 covers 8 bases. Looked up from germline, CDR1 is SGHNT and CDR2 is YYREEE (reference sequence). This CDR3 comprises 16 residues. J gave up 2 bases and V 0 bases, and 5 bases lay outside the gene matches. The CDR3, as DNA: TGTGCCAGCAGCTTGGAGCGGGGGACCAACACAGATACGCAGTATTTT. Protein sequence: CASSLERGTNTDTQYF.

This sequence joins TRBV6-1 and TRBJ2-1; 9 bases agree with TRBD2. V dropped 1 base and J dropped 6; count of bases not matched to a gene: 4. Germline loops: CDR1 MNHNS, CDR2 SASEGT. The CDR3 is 15 residues long. The CDR3 DNA is TGTGCCAGCAGTGAAGATGCGGGGGGGTTCAATGAGCAGTTCTTC. This gives the protein CASSEDAGGFNEQFF.